The following is a TCR beta chain sequence with its context. Its specificity is not known. The CDR3 contains 15 residues. Looked up from germline, CDR1 is SGHNT and CDR2 is YYREEE (reference sequence). Trimming pared 0 bases from V and 2 bases from J, leaving 9 bases between. This sample was included in a study of Ad26.COV2.S vaccination and SARS-CoV-2 variants. Study-level information: Donor had been placed in the Ad26.COV2.S arm of the COV1001 trial. The authors gave Ad26.COV2.S intramuscularly, either once or twice 56 days apart.

Study results and caveats: Analyses of TCR breadth and depth may have underestimated total T cell responses.

The assay was immunoSEQ multiplex PCR, and TCRdb's table has in-frame clones only and misses some. The sample lists fewer than 900,000 clones, roughly 90% occurring once. Treatment specified: some 19 received Ad26.COV2.S at low or high dose, single or two shots; about 5 received placebo; per-sample allocation not given. Sampling occurred on day 63 after the first vaccine or placebo injection. The TCR originated in a person aged 18 to 59 who received the Ad26.COV2.S COVID-19 vaccine or a placebo. Source: peripheral blood, taken in a trial of Ad26.COV2.S vaccine versus placebo. The genes are TRBV5-4 and TRBJ2-4; TRBD2 might be the D (6 bases). CDR3 sequence (DNA): TGTGCCAGCAGCTTGGGCGGGGTAACCAAAAACATTCAGTACTTC. This translates into CASSLGGVTKNIQYF. Full variable domain (missing parts from reference TRBV5-4 and TRBJ2-4): ETGVTQSPTHLIKTRGQQVTLRCSSQSGHNTVSWYQQALGQGPQFIFQYYREEENGRGNFPPRFSGLQFPNYSSELNVNALELDDSALYLCASSLGGVTKNIQYFGAGTRLSVL.